These T cell receptor beta chains were read from a single sample in a study of CD8 T cells in Susac syndrome. Each CDR3 protein gets one entry after TCRdb re-called the immunoSEQ multiplex PCR reads with MiXCR. Of 140,000 to 150,000 distinct CDR3 sequences in the sample, approximately 95% were seen once. The source material was CD4+ T cells from PBMCs. Receptors originate from a human donor in good health. The CDR3 runs from the conserved cysteine through the conserved F or W. D genes are given only for firm matches. For some rows the clone size is stated as once, few or many, or as a class when expanded; others skip it.

j_gene: TRBJ2-7
abundance: .
d_gene: .
len: 14
v_gene: TRBV5-4
CDR3aa: CASSYGQRTGEQYF
CDR3nt: TGTGCCAGCAGCTACGGACAGAGGACGGGAGAGCAGTACTTC

j_gene: TRBJ2-7
abundance: .
d_gene: .
len: 15
v_gene: TRBV28
CDR3aa: CASSSTGVKPGEQYF
CDR3nt: TGTGCCAGCAGCTCCACAGGAGTAAAACCTGGGGAGCAGTACTTC

j_gene: TRBJ1-2
abundance: .
d_gene: TRBD1
len: 15
v_gene: TRBV5-4
CDR3aa: CASSLEGTGHYGYTF
CDR3nt: TGTGCCAGCAGCTTGGAGGGGACAGGGCACTATGGCTACACCTTC

j_gene: TRBJ2-5
abundance: .
d_gene: .
len: 12
v_gene: TRBV6-4
CDR3aa: CASSDEGETQYF
CDR3nt: TGTGCCAGCAGTGACGAGGGGGAGACCCAGTACTTC

j_gene: TRBJ2-7
abundance: .
d_gene: .
len: 13
v_gene: TRBV7-9
CDR3aa: CASSLDAGGEQYF
CDR3nt: TGTGCCAGCAGCTTAGATGCGGGTGGCGAGCAGTACTTC

j_gene: TRBJ2-2
abundance: .
d_gene: TRBD2
len: 15
v_gene: TRBV27
CDR3aa: CASSILAGGNGELFF
CDR3nt: TGTGCCAGCAGTATCCTAGCGGGAGGGAACGGGGAGCTGTTTTTT

j_gene: TRBJ2-7
abundance: .
d_gene: .
len: 18
v_gene: TRBV28
CDR3aa: CASSSDIRDFLVSYEQYF
CDR3nt: TGTGCCAGCAGTTCGGACATTAGGGACTTCCTCGTCTCCTACGAGCAGTACTTC

j_gene: TRBJ2-1
abundance: .
d_gene: .
len: 14
v_gene: TRBV6-1
CDR3aa: CASSQGSSYNEQFF
CDR3nt: TGTGCCAGCAGTCAGGGGAGTTCCTACAATGAGCAGTTCTTC

j_gene: TRBJ2-1
abundance: .
d_gene: TRBD2
len: 18
v_gene: TRBV27
CDR3aa: CASSDGLAGGISYNEQFF
CDR3nt: TGTGCCAGCAGTGATGGACTAGCGGGAGGAATATCCTACAATGAGCAGTTCTTC

j_gene: TRBJ1-5
abundance: .
d_gene: TRBD1
len: 17
v_gene: TRBV2
CDR3aa: CASSKRGTGGPYQPQHF
CDR3nt: TGTGCCAGCAGCAAAAGGGGGACAGGGGGACCTTATCAGCCCCAGCATTTT

j_gene: TRBJ1-2
abundance: .
d_gene: .
len: 13
v_gene: TRBV12-3/TRBV12-4
CDR3aa: CASSLKGPAGYTF
CDR3nt: TGTGCCAGCAGTTTAAAGGGGCCCGCTGGCTACACCTTC

j_gene: TRBJ2-2
abundance: .
d_gene: TRBD1
len: 15
v_gene: TRBV2
CDR3aa: CASSTMDRVAGELFF
CDR3nt: TGTGCCAGCAGTACGATGGACAGGGTCGCCGGGGAGCTGTTTTTT

j_gene: TRBJ1-2
abundance: .
d_gene: .
len: 15
v_gene: TRBV15
CDR3aa: CATSFPTTGDYGYTF
CDR3nt: TGTGCCACCAGCTTCCCAACCACGGGGGACTATGGCTACACCTTC

j_gene: TRBJ2-3
abundance: .
d_gene: .
len: 16
v_gene: TRBV9
CDR3aa: CASSPRGAVSTDTQYF
CDR3nt: TGTGCCAGCAGCCCCCGGGGAGCGGTTAGCACAGATACGCAGTATTTT

j_gene: TRBJ2-7
abundance: .
d_gene: TRBD2
len: 14
v_gene: TRBV2
CDR3aa: CASSPSGDLYEQYF
CDR3nt: TGTGCCAGCAGCCCTAGCGGGGACCTTTACGAGCAGTACTTC

j_gene: TRBJ1-1
abundance: .
d_gene: .
len: 12
v_gene: TRBV6-5
CDR3aa: CASSGRNTEAFF
CDR3nt: TGTGCCAGCAGCGGCCGGAACACTGAAGCTTTCTTT

j_gene: TRBJ2-1
abundance: .
d_gene: .
len: 13
v_gene: TRBV20-1
CDR3aa: CSAPRDVNNEQFF
CDR3nt: TGCAGTGCTCCTAGGGACGTAAACAATGAGCAGTTCTTC

j_gene: TRBJ2-5
abundance: .
d_gene: .
len: 17
v_gene: TRBV29-1
CDR3aa: CSVDKFGRRESQETQYF
CDR3nt: TGCAGCGTTGATAAATTTGGTCGCCGGGAGTCTCAAGAGACCCAGTACTTC

j_gene: TRBJ2-1
abundance: .
d_gene: TRBD2
len: 21
v_gene: TRBV27
CDR3aa: CASSSRTGVIAGGPRYNEQFF
CDR3nt: TGTGCCAGCAGTTCTAGGACAGGAGTAATAGCGGGAGGGCCGAGATACAATGAGCAGTTCTTC

j_gene: TRBJ1-1
abundance: .
d_gene: .
len: 12
v_gene: TRBV29-1
CDR3aa: CSARGARTEAFF
CDR3nt: TGCAGCGCCCGAGGGGCGAGGACTGAAGCTTTCTTT

j_gene: TRBJ1-5
abundance: .
d_gene: TRBD1
len: 15
v_gene: TRBV19
CDR3aa: CASSIRTGGGQPQHF
CDR3nt: TGTGCCAGTAGTATTCGGACAGGGGGCGGACAGCCCCAGCATTTT

j_gene: TRBJ2-7
abundance: .
d_gene: TRBD1
len: 13
v_gene: TRBV2
CDR3aa: CASKGTGAGEQYF
CDR3nt: TGTGCCAGCAAAGGGACAGGGGCGGGTGAGCAGTACTTC

j_gene: TRBJ2-5
abundance: once
d_gene: .
len: 14
v_gene: TRBV2
CDR3aa: CASSEYRGSETQYF
CDR3nt: TGTGCCAGCAGTGAATATAGGGGAAGCGAGACCCAGTACTTC

j_gene: TRBJ2-7
abundance: few
d_gene: .
len: 16
v_gene: TRBV19
CDR3aa: CASSMAGGRSSYEQYF
CDR3nt: TGTGCCAGTAGTATGGCCGGGGGACGGAGCTCCTACGAGCAGTACTTC

j_gene: TRBJ2-2
abundance: .
d_gene: TRBD1
len: 16
v_gene: TRBV19
CDR3aa: CASRARDRGYTGELFF
CDR3nt: TGTGCCAGTAGGGCCCGGGACAGGGGGTACACCGGGGAGCTGTTTTTT

j_gene: TRBJ1-2
abundance: once
d_gene: .
len: 18
v_gene: TRBV7-8
CDR3aa: CASSSGILTGPGRGGYTF
CDR3nt: TGTGCCAGCAGCTCAGGAATATTAACAGGGCCAGGGAGGGGTGGCTACACCTTC

j_gene: TRBJ2-5
abundance: .
d_gene: .
len: 12
v_gene: TRBV29-1
CDR3aa: CSVDSGWETQYF
CDR3nt: TGCAGCGTTGACTCCGGGTGGGAGACCCAGTACTTC

j_gene: TRBJ2-7
abundance: .
d_gene: TRBD2
len: 15
v_gene: TRBV6-6
CDR3aa: CVGLASYSFQCEQYF
CDR3nt: TGTGTCGGACTAGCGAGCTACTCATTCCAGTGCGAGCAGTACTTC

j_gene: TRBJ1-1
abundance: .
d_gene: .
len: 14
v_gene: TRBV30
CDR3aa: CAWSVNRPNTEAFF
CDR3nt: TGTGCCTGGAGTGTAAACCGACCGAACACTGAAGCTTTCTTT

j_gene: TRBJ1-1
abundance: .
d_gene: .
len: 15
v_gene: TRBV4-1
CDR3aa: CASRQVGRLNTEAFF
CDR3nt: TGCGCCAGCAGACAAGTGGGACGGCTGAACACTGAAGCTTTCTTT

j_gene: TRBJ2-5
abundance: .
d_gene: .
len: 14
v_gene: TRBV19
CDR3aa: CARHWSGRQETQYF
CDR3nt: TGTGCCAGACACTGGTCGGGGAGGCAAGAGACCCAGTACTTC

j_gene: TRBJ1-5
abundance: .
d_gene: .
len: 15
v_gene: TRBV3-1
CDR3aa: CASSQGVKGNQPQHF
CDR3nt: TGTGCCAGCAGCCAAGGAGTAAAGGGGAATCAGCCCCAGCATTTT

j_gene: TRBJ1-2
abundance: .
d_gene: TRBD1
len: 16
v_gene: TRBV27
CDR3aa: CASSFTGGASGYGYTF
CDR3nt: TGTGCCAGCAGTTTTACAGGGGGCGCGTCAGGCTATGGCTACACCTTC

j_gene: TRBJ1-5
abundance: .
d_gene: .
len: 14
v_gene: TRBV12-3/TRBV12-4
CDR3aa: CASSLKQGSQPQHF
CDR3nt: TGTGCCAGCAGTTTAAAGCAGGGTAGTCAGCCCCAGCATTTT

j_gene: TRBJ2-7
abundance: .
d_gene: .
len: 13
v_gene: TRBV12-3/TRBV12-4
CDR3aa: CASSLDYPYEQYF
CDR3nt: TGTGCCAGCAGTTTGGACTACCCCTACGAGCAGTACTTC